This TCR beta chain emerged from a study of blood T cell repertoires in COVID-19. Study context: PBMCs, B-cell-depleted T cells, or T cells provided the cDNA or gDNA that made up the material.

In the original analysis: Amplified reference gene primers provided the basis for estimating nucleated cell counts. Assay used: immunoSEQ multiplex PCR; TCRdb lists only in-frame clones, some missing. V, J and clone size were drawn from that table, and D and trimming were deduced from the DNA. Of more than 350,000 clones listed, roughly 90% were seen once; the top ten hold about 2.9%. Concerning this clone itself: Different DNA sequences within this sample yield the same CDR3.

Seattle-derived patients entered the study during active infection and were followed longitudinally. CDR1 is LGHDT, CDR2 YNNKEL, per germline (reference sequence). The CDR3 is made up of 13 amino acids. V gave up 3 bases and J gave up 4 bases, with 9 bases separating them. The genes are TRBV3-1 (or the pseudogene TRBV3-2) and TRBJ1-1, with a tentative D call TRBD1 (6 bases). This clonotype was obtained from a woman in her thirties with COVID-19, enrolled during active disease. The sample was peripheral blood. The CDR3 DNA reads TGTGCCAGCAGCCAGGTCAGGGGCACTGAAGCTTTCTTT. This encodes CASSQVRGTEAFF.